The clone carrying this TCR beta chain was found a few times. TCRdb called the 5' RACE reads again in MiXCR, with one record for every CDR3 protein. The sample shows 300,000 to 350,000 distinct CDR3 sequences, roughly 4.3% of them seen only once. The germline V gene encodes CDR1 SGHTA and CDR2 FQGNSA. This CDR3 is built from 18 residues. The V gene lost 2 bases and the J gene lost 6 bases, with 24 bases spanning the gap. This entry belongs to a study of T cells after yellow fever vaccination. Looking at the study overall: Where fractions had low cell numbers, libraries were prepared from them with the SMART-Seq v4 Ultra Low Input RNA kit.

The sample consisted of PBMCs, taken 15 days after the yellow fever booster vaccination. The chain carries TRBV7-2 and TRBJ2-3; no definite D call. The receptor was derived from a man between 18 and 35 years old who received the YFV17D yellow fever vaccine. In DNA, the CDR3 is TGTGCCAGCAGCTTAAGCCCAGGCAGGACGAACACATGGGATACGCAGTATTTT. Encoded protein: CASSLSPGRTNTWDTQYF.